Listed here are 26 T cell receptor beta chains from one sample, sequenced in a study of memory CD8 T cells in hepatitis C reinfection. Repertoires were generated with immunoSEQ multiplex PCR, while TCRdb's copy carries only in-frame clones and drops some. The data contain about 50,000 clones, roughly 87% of them seen just once; the ten biggest clones take up 0.65% to 0.8%. Time point reported: late/post reinfection, 12 to 24 weeks after detection. The sorted cells went straight to TCR sequencing with no prior in vitro expansion. Sequencing was performed on naive CD8+ T cells sorted from blood. The receptors shown here come from a young man with hepatitis C virus infection.

V and J are TRBV28 and TRBJ2-5; D may be TRBD2 (6 bases). Trimming pared 5 bases from V and 1 base from J, leaving 11 bases between. This CDR3 is built from 14 residues. CDR1 MDHEN and CDR2 SYDVKM come from the germline V gene. In DNA, the CDR3 is TGTGCCAGCAGTAGTCGGGACTCCCAAGAGACCCAGTACTTC. This gives the protein CASSSRDSQETQYF.

This clone was picked up one time. This rearrangement joins TRBV5-3 to TRBJ1-5; maybe TRBD1 (6 bases). TRBV5-3 is annotated as an ORF whose role is uncertain. This CDR3 has 13 amino acids. The V end was cut by 7 bases, the J end by 6 bases, with 14 bases between. CDR3 nucleotides: TGTGCCAGACGCAGGGGTGGAGGTCAGCCCCAGCATTTT. Translation: CARRRGGGQPQHF.

Regarding this clone: Distinct nucleotide sequences in the sample also encode this CDR3. The V and J genes are TRBV28 and TRBJ2-5; the D gene is possibly TRBD2 (5 bases). Germline V gene data show CDR1 as MDHEN and CDR2 as SYDVKM. Trimming stripped 5 bases from V and 1 base from J, with 11 bases between. This CDR3 spans 14 amino acids. In DNA form, the CDR3 reads TGTGCCAGCAGTACCTTACGGGGCCAAGAGACCCAGTACTTC. Residues: CASSTLRGQETQYF.

The gene calls are TRBV5-1 and TRBJ2-1; a possible D gene is TRBD2 (6 bases). This CDR3 comprises 12 residues. The germline gives CDR1 SGHRS, CDR2 YFSETQ. The V gene lost 4 bases and the J gene lost 10 bases, with 12 bases spanning the gap. CDR3 nucleotide sequence: TGCGCCAGCAGCGGGGAGGAGGAGGAGCAGTTCTTC. This sequence encodes CASSGEEEEQFF.

The chain combines TRBV2 with TRBJ2-3, with D unresolved. The germline CDR1 and CDR2 sequences are SNHLY and FYNNEI. The germline V and J ends were trimmed by 5 bases and 0 bases, with 6 bases remaining between them. This CDR3 has 13 amino acids. The CDR3 nucleotides are TGTGCCAGCAGTTCCCATAGCACAGATACGCAGTATTTT. It is translated as CASSSHSTDTQYF.

This sequence joins TRBV4-1 and TRBJ2-1, with TRBD2 matching 7 bases. The length of the CDR3 is 14 residues. After removal of 1 base from V and 8 bases from J, the junction contained 5 bases not matched to a gene. In germline, CDR1 is MGHRA, CDR2 YSYEKL. In DNA, the CDR3 is TGCGCCAGCAGCCAAGTCATTGGGGGGGATGAGCAGTTCTTC. Its translation is CASSQVIGGDEQFF.

The chain joins TRBV28 to TRBJ2-7; TRBD1 matches at 9 bases. The CDR3 has 16 residues. V was pared by 6 bases and J by 5 bases, with 14 bases of the junction left unmatched. The germline V gene encodes CDR1 MDHEN and CDR2 SYDVKM. Here the CDR3 reads CASRSPPGTGFHEQYF. The CDR3 nucleotides are TGTGCCAGCAGATCGCCCCCGGGGACAGGGTTCCACGAGCAGTACTTC.

This clone was detected once. The chain employs TRBV28 and TRBJ2-7; maybe TRBD2 (6 bases). The ends were cut back, 6 bases at V and 1 base at J, with 13 bases in the middle. CDR3 size: 14 residues. Germline V gene lookup returns CDR1 MDHEN and CDR2 SYDVKM. CDR3 in amino acids: CASRPSGESYEQYF. The CDR3 nucleotides are TGTGCCAGCAGGCCCTCGGGAGAATCCTACGAGCAGTACTTC.

This clone was recorded only once. The rearrangement links TRBV11-2 to TRBJ1-5; 10 bases agree with TRBD1. Germline V gene data show CDR1 as SGHAT and CDR2 as FQNNGV. This CDR3 is 14 amino acids long. J lost 6 bases, V lost 3 bases, and 2 bases had no gene match. The CDR3 reads CASSLTGGFQPQHF. CDR3 nucleotides: TGTGCCAGCAGCTTGACAGGGGGCTTTCAGCCCCAGCATTTT.

The J gene is TRBJ1-2, the V gene TRBV7-9; 7 nucleotides line up with TRBD1. V was clipped by 3 bases and J by 6 bases; unmatched bases: 4. The V gene's germline CDR1 is SEHNR and CDR2 FQNEAQ (reference sequence). This CDR3 comprises 13 residues. As DNA, the CDR3 is TGTGCCAGCAGCTTTGAAACAGGGGATGGCTACACCTTC. It specifies CASSFETGDGYTF.

This chain links TRBV6-1 with TRBJ2-1; possibly TRBD2 for D (6 bases). Germline CDR1 and CDR2: MNHNS and SASEGT. The germline V and J ends were trimmed by 6 bases and 8 bases, with 14 bases remaining between them. This CDR3 is 13 amino acids long. The DNA of the CDR3 is TGTGCCAGCAGCCAAGGAGCGGGCCATGAGCAGTTCTTC. It encodes CASSQGAGHEQFF.

The chain has TRBV29-1 and TRBJ2-5, with 7 bases aligning to TRBD2. The CDR3 sequence is 12 residues long. V shed 3 bases, J shed 7 bases, and the junction held 5 bases outside the gene matches. The V gene's germline CDR1 is SQVTM and CDR2 ANQGSEA. For the CDR3, the DNA is TGCAGCGTTGACGGGACTACCGGGACCCAGTACTTC. It codes for CSVDGTTGTQYF.

The chain employs TRBV6-5 and TRBJ1-5; TRBD1 is a possible D gene (6 bases). The CDR3 runs 13 residues. CDR1 and CDR2 from the germline V gene are MNHEY and SVGAGI. V dropped 6 bases and J dropped 4 bases, with 10 bases sitting between them. The CDR3 coding sequence is TGTGCCAGCAGACAAACAGGGAATCAGCCCCAGCATTTT. Protein: CASRQTGNQPQHF.

The chain recombines TRBV7-3 with TRBJ2-2, with D tentatively TRBD1 (5 bases). CDR1 is SGHTA, CDR2 FQGTGA, per germline. V was cut by 4 bases and J by 1 base, with 10 bases left in between. This CDR3 is built from 15 residues. This CDR3 reads CASSSSQENTGELFF. In nucleotides, the CDR3 is TGTGCCAGCAGCTCGTCACAGGAGAACACCGGGGAGCTGTTTTTT.

This chain connects TRBV7-9 to TRBJ1-1; 9 positions agree with TRBD1. The CDR3 runs to 15 residues. Per germline, CDR1 SEHNR and CDR2 FQNEAQ (reference sequence). V dropped 5 bases and J dropped 3; count of bases not matched to a gene: 7. The CDR3 bases are TGTGCCAGCAGCGGACAGGGGATGAAGTACACTGAAGCTTTCTTT. Its protein is CASSGQGMKYTEAFF.

The gene calls are TRBV4-1 and TRBJ2-7, with 9 nucleotides matching TRBD1. With 4 bases clipped from V and 2 bases from J, the junction kept 6 bases outside the gene matches. From germline, CDR1 is MGHRA and CDR2 YSYEKL. The CDR3 is 15 amino acids. In DNA form, the CDR3 reads TGCGCCAGCAGCCCAGGGACAGGGAGAACCTACGAGCAGTACGTC. As protein: CASSPGTGRTYEQYV.

The chain carries TRBV7-9 and TRBJ2-6; a possible D gene is TRBD2 (7 bases). In germline, CDR1 is SEHNR, CDR2 FQNEAQ (reference sequence). Trimming removed 1 base at V and 4 bases at J, with 14 bases between. This CDR3 has 17 amino acids. The CDR3 region is CASSLGRGQAGANVLTF. Here the CDR3 DNA reads TGTGCCAGCAGCTTAGGGCGGGGGCAAGCCGGGGCCAACGTCCTGACTTTC.

The chain is built from TRBV11-2 and TRBJ2-5; TRBD1 aligns across 8 bases. CDR3 length equals 14 residues. V lost 5 bases to trimming and J lost 2 bases; unmatched junction nucleotides: 4. Germline CDR1 and CDR2: SGHAT and FQNNGV. The CDR3 protein is CASSPRQGQETQYF. The CDR3 nucleotides read TGTGCCAGCAGCCCACGACAGGGGCAAGAGACCCAGTACTTC.

The gene calls are TRBV4-3 and TRBJ1-4, with 8 bases fitting TRBD1. J gave up 8 bases and V 1 base, and 6 bases lay outside the gene matches. CDR3 length: 15 residues. CDR1 and CDR2 (germline): LGHNA, YSLEER. The CDR3, as DNA: TGCGCCAGCAGCCAAGGTCCGGACAGGGAAGAAAAACTGTTTTTT. It specifies CASSQGPDREEKLFF.

Only a few counts were recorded for this clone. The chain employs TRBV6-5 and TRBJ1-1; no clear D. The CDR3 runs to 12 residues. V lost 7 bases, J lost 4 bases, and 10 bases lay in between. The germline gives CDR1 MNHEY, CDR2 SVGAGI. CDR3 region: CASTDGSTEAFF. The CDR3, as DNA: TGTGCCAGCACCGACGGGAGCACTGAAGCTTTCTTT.

This clone was observed a few times. This chain joins TRBV6-5 and TRBJ2-1; weak D call: TRBD1 (6 bases). The ends were cut back, 6 bases at V and 7 bases at J, with 10 bases in the middle. In germline, CDR1 is MNHEY, CDR2 SVGAGI. CDR3 length: 12 amino acids. The CDR3 nucleotides read TGTGCCAGCAGCCGTACAGGGAATGAGCAGTTCTTC. It yields the protein CASSRTGNEQFF.

The V gene is TRBV7-6, the J gene TRBJ1-4, with D possibly being TRBD1 (6 bases). CDR1 is SGHVS, CDR2 FNYEAQ, per germline. This CDR3 has 16 amino acids. V was cut by 4 bases and J by 5 bases, with 17 bases left in between. The CDR3 nucleotides are TGTGCCAGCAGCTCGACAGGTGTTTGGGTAAATGAAAAACTGTTTTTT. This sequence encodes CASSSTGVWVNEKLFF. The full variable domain, with the rest looked up from reference TRBV7-6 and TRBJ1-4, is GAGVSQSPRYKVTKRGQDVALRCDPISGHVSLYWYRQALGQGPEFLTYFNYEAQQDKSGLPNDRFSAERPEGSISTLTIQRTEQRDSAMYRCASSSTGVWVNEKLFFGSGTQLSVL.

The chain couples TRBV7-6 to TRBJ2-1; 9 bases line up with TRBD2. The CDR3 contains 16 residues. V was pared by 1 base and J by 4 bases, with 5 bases of the junction left unmatched. Germline V gives CDR1 SGHVS, CDR2 FNYEAQ. CDR3 sequence: CASSLEGGGAYNEQFF. The CDR3 bases are TGTGCCAGCAGCTTAGAAGGCGGGGGGGCTTACAATGAGCAGTTCTTC.

The chain employs TRBV7-2 and TRBJ1-1; D is unresolved. Trimming removed 0 bases at V and 7 bases at J, with 3 bases between. This CDR3 has 11 amino acids. Looked up from germline, CDR1 is SGHTA and CDR2 is FQGNSA. DNA for the CDR3: TGTGCCAGCAGCTTAGCACATGAAGCTTTCTTT. Translating gives CASSLAHEAFF.

This chain uses TRBV19 with TRBJ1-5; D not resolved. V lost 2 bases and J lost 11, with 16 bases in between. In germline, CDR1 is LNHDA, CDR2 SQIVND (reference sequence). The CDR3 is 14 amino acids. The CDR3 DNA reads as TGTGCCAGTAGTATACCCTCGGGGTCTAGGGCCCAGCATTTT. Encoded protein: CASSIPSGSRAQHF.

The J gene is TRBJ2-1, the V gene TRBV7-2, with TRBD2 identical over 13 bases. Germline CDR1 reads SGHTA; CDR2 reads FQGNSA. The CDR3 is 16 residues long. V shed 1 base and J 10 bases; nucleotides not matched to a gene: 7. Here the CDR3 DNA reads TGTGCCAGCAGCTTAGAACTAGCGGGGGGGGCATGGGAGCAGTTCTTC. Residues: CASSLELAGGAWEQFF.